The 2 T cell receptor beta chains listed next were all sequenced from one sample in a study of T cells in Graves' hyperthyroidism and ophthalmopathy. Amplification of TCR beta CDR3 regions used RNA as the template. Primed by the HTBI set, a first-round RT-PCR was run on the TCR CDR3. Each CDR3 protein is one row after TCRdb ran MiXCR on the multiplex PCR reads. There are 640,000 or so distinct CDR3 sequences in the sample; approximately 15% occur only once, and about 6.6% lies in the top ten. The sequencing sample was made of blood. These receptors all come from a woman between 18 and 30 years old with Graves' ophthalmopathy.

This clonotype has at least ten counts. This chain joins TRBV7-8 and TRBJ2-3, with 9 bases aligning to TRBD1. The DNA end is more similar to TRBJ2-5, so the J call may be wrong. The CDR3 contains 13 residues. Germline lookup yields CDR1 SGHVS and CDR2 FQNEAQ. The CDR3 is CASSLGQGDTQYF. The CDR3 coding sequence is TGTGCCAGCAGCTTGGGACAGGGTGATACCCAGTACTTC.

This clonotype was seen repeatedly, ten times or more. This sequence joins TRBV12-3 or TRBV12-4 and TRBJ2-5; no clear D gene. V was clipped by 5 bases and J by 2 bases, with 12 bases between them. The CDR3 is 14 residues long. CDR3 coding DNA: TGTGCCAGCAGTCGCCCTTCCCGGCAAGAGACCCAGTACTTC. It is translated as CASSRPSRQETQYF.